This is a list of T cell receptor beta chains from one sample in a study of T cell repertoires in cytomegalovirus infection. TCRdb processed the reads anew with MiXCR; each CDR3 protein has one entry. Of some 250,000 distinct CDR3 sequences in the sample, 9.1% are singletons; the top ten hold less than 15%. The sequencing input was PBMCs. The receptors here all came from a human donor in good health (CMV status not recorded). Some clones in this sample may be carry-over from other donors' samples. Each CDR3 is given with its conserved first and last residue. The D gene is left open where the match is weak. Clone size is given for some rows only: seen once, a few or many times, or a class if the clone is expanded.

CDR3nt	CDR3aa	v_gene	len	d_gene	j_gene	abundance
TGTGCCAGCAACTTGTCACCGGGAGATACGCAGTATTTT	CASNLSPGDTQYF	TRBV7-2	13	.	TRBJ2-3	.
TGTGCCAGCAGTTCCGCTACTCCGGGACTAGCGATCGAGCAGTACTTC	CASSSATPGLAIEQYF	TRBV12-3/TRBV12-4	16	TRBD2	TRBJ2-7	.
TGTGCCAGCAGCATAGACTTATTTGGCTACACCTTC	CASSIDLFGYTF	TRBV7-9	12	.	TRBJ1-2	.
TGTGCCAGCAGCGTAGATGCACTCTCCTACGAGCAGTACTTC	CASSVDALSYEQYF	TRBV9	14	.	TRBJ2-7	.
TGTGCCAGTACCCAGGGGGGGCCGAACACCGGGGAGCTGTTTTTT	CASTQGGPNTGELFF	TRBV19	15	.	TRBJ2-2	.
TGCAGTGCTAGGTGGTTAGGGGCCGGGACGCAGTATTTT	CSARWLGAGTQYF	TRBV20-1	13	.	TRBJ2-3	many
TGTGCCAGCAGAGGGACAGGGGTGCAGTGGCAGTTCTTC	CASRGTGVQWQFF	TRBV28	13	TRBD1	TRBJ2-1	few
TGTGCCAGCAGTTACTCAGGGACAGGGGCGAATGGAAACACCATATATTTT	CASSYSGTGANGNTIYF	TRBV6-6	17	TRBD1	TRBJ1-3	.
TGTGCCAGCAGCTTAGCCCTGACTAGCCGGACCGGGGAGCTGTTTTTT	CASSLALTSRTGELFF	TRBV7-2	16	TRBD2	TRBJ2-2	few
TGTGCCAGCAGCCCCCGTAGTAGGGATTCACCCCTCCACTTT	CASSPRSRDSPLHF	TRBV7-8	14	.	TRBJ1-6	many
TGTGCCAGCAGCTTAGAGAGCCGCGGACAGCATGAGCAGTTCTTC	CASSLESRGQHEQFF	TRBV7-2	15	.	TRBJ2-1	many
TGTGCCAGCAGCCTATTAAGAGGGGCGGAGGAAGCTTTCTTT	CASSLLRGAEEAFF	TRBV7-2	14	.	TRBJ1-1	many
TGTGCCAGTAGTATGGGAGGACAGGTGCAGTTCTTC	CASSMGGQVQFF	TRBV19	12	.	TRBJ2-1	.
TGTGCCAGCAGCCAGGGTCCTGGAAAACTGTTTTTT	CASSQGPGKLFF	TRBV5-8	12	.	TRBJ1-4	many
TGCGCCAGCAGCCAAGACAGGATGCAGTACTTC	CASSQDRMQYF	TRBV5-1	11	.	TRBJ2-7	many
TGTGCCAGCAGCTTAGAGGGGTGGGGCACAACCTACGAGCAGTACTTC	CASSLEGWGTTYEQYF	TRBV7-6	16	.	TRBJ2-7	many
TGTGCCAGCAGCTACCACAGGGGTCAGTCTGAAGCTTTCTTT	CASSYHRGQSEAFF	TRBV14	14	TRBD1	TRBJ1-1	few
TGTGCCACCAGCAGAGATGGGGGCAGGGAACAAGAAAAACTGTTTTTT	CATSRDGGREQEKLFF	TRBV15	16	.	TRBJ1-4	few
TGTGCCAGCAGCTTATCGTGGAATCCCTCTGGGGGTGAGCAGTTCTTC	CASSLSWNPSGGEQFF	TRBV7-2	16	.	TRBJ2-1	many
TGTGCTAGTGGACCAGGGGTGCCAGGTGAAAAACTGTTTTTT	CASGPGVPGEKLFF	TRBV12-5	14	.	TRBJ1-4	few
TGTGCCAGTAGTATTCCGGGACACAATAATTCACCCCTCCACTTT	CASSIPGHNNSPLHF	TRBV19	15	.	TRBJ1-6	few
TGCGCCAGCAGTGGGGCCGACTTTAGCAATCAGCCCCAGCATTTT	CASSGADFSNQPQHF	TRBV10-2	15	.	TRBJ1-5	many
TGTGCCAGCAGTCCCGCCCCGTATGAGCAGTTCTTC	CASSPAPYEQFF	TRBV28	12	.	TRBJ2-1	.
TGTGCCAGCAGTTCCCTTTCGCGGGAGTATCAGCCCTTC	CASSSLSREYQPF	TRBV6-2/TRBV6-3	13	TRBD2	TRBJ2-1	many
TGTGCCAGCAGCTTAGTGGCGGGGGAAGGCGAGCAGTACTTC	CASSLVAGEGEQYF	TRBV7-2	14	TRBD2	TRBJ2-7	many
TGTGCCAGCAGGGGACAGGTCACTGAAGCTTTCTTT	CASRGQVTEAFF	TRBV6-6	12	TRBD1	TRBJ1-1	few
TGTGCCAGCAGTTTAAGGGGGGTTCCACCCTACGAGCAGTACTTC	CASSLRGVPPYEQYF	TRBV28	15	.	TRBJ2-7	few
TGTGCCAGCACCGTCTTTAGGGGGGCTGAAGCTTTCTTT	CASTVFRGAEAFF	TRBV12-3/TRBV12-4	13	.	TRBJ1-1	many
TGTGCCATCAAAGCAGACAGGGGCCATGAAAAACTGTTTTTT	CAIKADRGHEKLFF	TRBV10-3	14	TRBD1	TRBJ1-4	many
TGTGCCAGCAGCCTCAGCGGGGGGCCCAAAGAGACCCAGTACTTC	CASSLSGGPKETQYF	TRBV7-3	15	TRBD2	TRBJ2-5	few
TGTGCCAGCCGGGGGACAGGGCAGCAAGAGACCCAGTACTTC	CASRGTGQQETQYF	TRBV7-9	14	TRBD1	TRBJ2-5	many
TGCGCCAGCAGCCAAGGAGCCGGGACACTTGAGCAGTTCTTC	CASSQGAGTLEQFF	TRBV4-1	14	.	TRBJ2-1	few
TGTGCCAGCAGCCAGGAGACAGGGTCTGGCTACACCTTC	CASSQETGSGYTF	TRBV7-9	13	TRBD1	TRBJ1-2	many
TGTGCCAGCAGCTCCCCGCGAGCGGGAGGGCCGGGCGAGCAGTACTTC	CASSSPRAGGPGEQYF	TRBV7-2	16	TRBD2	TRBJ2-7	many
TGCAGCGCGGGACAGGGGTTAGATACGCAGTATTTT	CSAGQGLDTQYF	TRBV29-1	12	TRBD1	TRBJ2-3	.
TGCAGTGCCACTCGACCGGGTCTGGGGTGGGATGGCTACACCTTC	CSATRPGLGWDGYTF	TRBV20-1	15	.	TRBJ1-2	.
TGTGCCAGCTTCGGGGGTCAGGGAGACACCGGGGAGCTGTTTTTT	CASFGGQGDTGELFF	TRBV5-5	15	.	TRBJ2-2	many
TGCAGTGCTAGACCCTTCGCGACAGGGGGCTCTCAGCCCCAGCATTTT	CSARPFATGGSQPQHF	TRBV20-1	16	TRBD1	TRBJ1-5	few
TGTGCCAGCAGTTTAGCTCGGGGACTAGGGTTAACCGGGGAGCTGTTTTTT	CASSLARGLGLTGELFF	TRBV12-3/TRBV12-4	17	TRBD2	TRBJ2-2	.
TGTGCCAGCAGCCCCGGGGGCACAGATACGCAGTATTTT	CASSPGGTDTQYF	TRBV6-6	13	.	TRBJ2-3	many
TGTGCCAGCAGCCCGGGGACTAGAGGGGAGACCCAGTACTTC	CASSPGTRGETQYF	TRBV7-2	14	TRBD2	TRBJ2-5	many
TGTGCCAGCAGCTTAGATCTCCGGGAAGAGGCACCCCTCCACTTT	CASSLDLREEAPLHF	TRBV7-9	15	.	TRBJ1-6	few
TGTGCCAGCAGCTTACGGACCCAAGGGACCGGGGAGCTGTTTTTT	CASSLRTQGTGELFF	TRBV7-2	15	.	TRBJ2-2	many
TGTGCCAGCAGTTTGGGGGAGGGCACTGAAGCTTTCTTT	CASSLGEGTEAFF	TRBV12-3/TRBV12-4	13	.	TRBJ1-1	many
TGTGCCACCAGTGACCGGGACGGCTCGCACGATACGCAGTATTTT	CATSDRDGSHDTQYF	TRBV24-1	15	.	TRBJ2-3	few
TGCAGTGCTAGTGACAGGGGTGGGGCGTACGAGCAGTACTTC	CSASDRGGAYEQYF	TRBV20-1	14	TRBD1	TRBJ2-7	few
TGCAGTGCTCAGGACAGGGGATTCAACACCATATATTTT	CSAQDRGFNTIYF	TRBV20-1	13	TRBD1	TRBJ1-3	few
TGTGCCAGCAGCTTAGGGGTACTCGGCAATGAGCAGTTCTTC	CASSLGVLGNEQFF	TRBV7-8	14	.	TRBJ2-1	many
TGTGCCAGCAGTCCCCACTTCTACGAGCAGTACTTC	CASSPHFYEQYF	TRBV6-1	12	.	TRBJ2-7	many
TGTGCCAGCAGCTTAGAACCGGGGTTGGAGACCCAGTACTTC	CASSLEPGLETQYF	TRBV7-2	14	.	TRBJ2-5	many
TGTGCCAGCAGCTTAATAGGGGCTCCCGGGGAGCTGTTTTTT	CASSLIGAPGELFF	TRBV7-3	14	.	TRBJ2-2	few
TGTGCCAGCAGTTTAGCGCAGGGGGTCACCGGGGAGCTGTTTTTT	CASSLAQGVTGELFF	TRBV12-3/TRBV12-4	15	TRBD1	TRBJ2-2	many
TGTGCCAGCAGCGTATGGGGTTTGAGCAATCAGCCCCAGCATTTT	CASSVWGLSNQPQHF	TRBV7-2	15	.	TRBJ1-5	many
TGTGCCAGCAGTTCATTTGATACGCAGTATTTT	CASSSFDTQYF	TRBV28	11	.	TRBJ2-3	few